This T cell receptor (beta chain) was recovered during a study of post-analysis software for immune sequencing data. Study details: The courses of disease that were included comprised relapsing-remitting, secondary progressive and progressive-relapsing multiple sclerosis.

Study conclusions and caveats: By F measure, strong co-clustering occurred among samples prepared in the same batch. TRBV5-6, TRBV5-1 and TRBV20-1 were among roughly five TRBV segments more frequent in patients than controls. A significant reduction in normalized Chao1 diversity was observed in multiple sclerosis patients versus controls.

The CDR3 covers 15 residues. Trimming took 6 bases from V and 7 from J; bases not matched to a gene: 6. This clonotype was counted only a few times. Its target is unknown. Unique molecular identifiers were built into the TCR beta cDNA libraries. TCRdb analysed the PCR reads with MiXCR anew, one entry per CDR3 protein. The sample includes under 650,000 distinct CDR3 sequences, about 44% of them seen just once. Specimen: blood. The sequence was collected from a girl aged 10 to 17 with multiple sclerosis. The gene calls are TRBV12-3 or TRBV12-4 and TRBJ1-6; 10 bases fit TRBD1. Here the CDR3 DNA reads TGTGCCAGCAGCTCCGGGACAGGGGCAAATTCACCCCTCCACTTT. As protein: CASSSGTGANSPLHF.